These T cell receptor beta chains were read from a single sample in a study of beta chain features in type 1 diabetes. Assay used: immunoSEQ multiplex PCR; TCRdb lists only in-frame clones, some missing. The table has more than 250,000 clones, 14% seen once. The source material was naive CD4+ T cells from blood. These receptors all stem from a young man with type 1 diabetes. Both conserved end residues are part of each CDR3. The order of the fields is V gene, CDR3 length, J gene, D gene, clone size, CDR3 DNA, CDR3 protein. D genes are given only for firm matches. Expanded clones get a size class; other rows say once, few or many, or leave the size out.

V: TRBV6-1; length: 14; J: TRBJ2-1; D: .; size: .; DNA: TGTGCCAGCAGAAAGACCGGACTTTACAATGAGCAGTTCTTC; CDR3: CASRKTGLYNEQFF
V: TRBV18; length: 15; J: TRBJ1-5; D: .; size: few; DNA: TGTGCCAGCTCACCACAAACAGGCCGGAATCAGCCCCAGCATTTT; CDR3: CASSPQTGRNQPQHF
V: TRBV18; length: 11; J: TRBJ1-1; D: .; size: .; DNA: TGTGCCAGCTCACCAGAGACAGAAGCTTTCTTT; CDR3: CASSPETEAFF
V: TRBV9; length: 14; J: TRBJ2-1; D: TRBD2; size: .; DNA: TGTGCCAGCAGCGCAGGACTAGGGTCCAATGAGCAGTTCTTC; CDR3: CASSAGLGSNEQFF
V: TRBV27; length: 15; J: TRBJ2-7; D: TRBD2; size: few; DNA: TGTGCCAGCAGTCCCCGACTAGCGGAAACCTACGAGCAGTACTTC; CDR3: CASSPRLAETYEQYF
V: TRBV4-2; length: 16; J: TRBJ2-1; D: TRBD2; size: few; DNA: TGTGCCAGCAGCTCTCTAGGACTAGCGGGTTACAATGAGCAGTTCTTC; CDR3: CASSSLGLAGYNEQFF
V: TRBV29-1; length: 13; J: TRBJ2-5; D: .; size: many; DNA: TGCAGCGTTGAAGGCGTACACCAAGAGACCCAGTACTTC; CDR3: CSVEGVHQETQYF
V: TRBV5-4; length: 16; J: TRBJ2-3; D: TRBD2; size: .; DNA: TGTGCCAGCAGCGGTCCGCTGGGGGGGAGCACAGATACGCAGTATTTT; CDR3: CASSGPLGGSTDTQYF
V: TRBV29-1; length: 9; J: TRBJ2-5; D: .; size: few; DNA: TGCAGCGTTACAAAGACCCAGTACTTC; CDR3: CSVTKTQYF
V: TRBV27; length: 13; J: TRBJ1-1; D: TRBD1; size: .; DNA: TGTGCCAGCAGCCTCGACAGGGGCACTGAAGCTTTCTTT; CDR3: CASSLDRGTEAFF
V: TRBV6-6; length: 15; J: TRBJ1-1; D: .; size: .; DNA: TGTGCCAGCAGTTATTCTTATAGCCAAGGCACTGAAGCTTTCTTT; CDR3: CASSYSYSQGTEAFF
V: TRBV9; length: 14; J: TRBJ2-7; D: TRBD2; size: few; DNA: TGTGCCAGCAGCCGGCGGGAGATTACCTACGAGCAGTACTTC; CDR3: CASSRREITYEQYF
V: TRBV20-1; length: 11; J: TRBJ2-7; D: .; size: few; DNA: TGCAGTGCTAGTTCCGAGTACGAGCAGTACTTC; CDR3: CSASSEYEQYF
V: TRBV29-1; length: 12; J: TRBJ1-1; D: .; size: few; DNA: TGCAGCGTTGACGAGCTTAACACTGAAGCTTTCTTT; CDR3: CSVDELNTEAFF
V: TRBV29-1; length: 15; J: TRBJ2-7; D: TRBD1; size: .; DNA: TGCAGCGTTGATCGGTCCGGGACAGGGGGCCGGGGGGTGTACTTC; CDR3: CSVDRSGTGGRGVYF
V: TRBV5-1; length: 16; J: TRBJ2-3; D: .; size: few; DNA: TGCGCCAGCAGCTTGGCACGCCGCGAGGTCGCAGATACGCAGTATTTT; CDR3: CASSLARREVADTQYF
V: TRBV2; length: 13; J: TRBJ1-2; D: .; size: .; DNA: TGTGCCAGCGGATTGGGAGACGGCTATGGCTACACCTTC; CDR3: CASGLGDGYGYTF
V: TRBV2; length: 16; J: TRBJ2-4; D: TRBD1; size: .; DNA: TGTGCCAGCAGTGAAGCTCCCCCGGGACAGGGAAACATTCAGTACTTC; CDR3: CASSEAPPGQGNIQYF
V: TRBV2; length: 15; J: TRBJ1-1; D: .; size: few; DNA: TGTGCCAGCACTGGACAGACGTTAACGAACACTGAAGCTTTCTTT; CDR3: CASTGQTLTNTEAFF
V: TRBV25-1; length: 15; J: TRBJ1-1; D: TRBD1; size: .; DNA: TGTGCCAGCAGTGAACCAGGACAGGGCGACACTGAAGCTTTCTTT; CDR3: CASSEPGQGDTEAFF
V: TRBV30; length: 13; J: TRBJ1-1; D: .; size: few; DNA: TGTGCCTGGAGTCGACAGGAGAACACTGAAGCTTTCTTT; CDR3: CAWSRQENTEAFF
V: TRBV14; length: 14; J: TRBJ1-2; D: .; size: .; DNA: TGTGCCAGCAGCCGGGGGGGCTCTCTCTATGGCTACACCTTC; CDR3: CASSRGGSLYGYTF
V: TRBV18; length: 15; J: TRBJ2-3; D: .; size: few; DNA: TGTGCCAGCTCACCTCTCCAGGGGAACACAGATACGCAGTATTTT; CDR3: CASSPLQGNTDTQYF
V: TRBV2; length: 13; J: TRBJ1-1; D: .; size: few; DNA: TGTGCCAGCAGTGAGTTACAGAACACTGAAGCTTTCTTT; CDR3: CASSELQNTEAFF
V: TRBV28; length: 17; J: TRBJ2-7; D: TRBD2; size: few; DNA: TGTGCCAGCAGTTACCCTAGCGGGGATAATCGGGCTAGCGAGCAGTACTTC; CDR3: CASSYPSGDNRASEQYF
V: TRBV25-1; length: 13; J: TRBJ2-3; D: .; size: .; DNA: TGTGCCAGCACAGTATCAAACACAGATACGCAGTATTTT; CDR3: CASTVSNTDTQYF
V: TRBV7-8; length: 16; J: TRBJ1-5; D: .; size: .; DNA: TGTGCCAGCAGCTTAGACCCCGGGTATAGCAATCAGCCCCAGCATTTT; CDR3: CASSLDPGYSNQPQHF
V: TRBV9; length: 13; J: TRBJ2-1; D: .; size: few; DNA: TGTGCCAGCAGCGCGACAGCCAACAATGAGCAGTTCTTC; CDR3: CASSATANNEQFF
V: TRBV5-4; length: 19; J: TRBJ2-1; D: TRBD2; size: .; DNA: TGTGCCAGCAGTCTGGCGGGACTAGCGGGAGGGAGCTCCTACAATGAGCAGTTCTTC; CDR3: CASSLAGLAGGSSYNEQFF
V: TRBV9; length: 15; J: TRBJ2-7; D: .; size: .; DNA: TGTGCCAGCAGCGTAGATCCTAGCTCCAGGGGAGAGCAGTACTTC; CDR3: CASSVDPSSRGEQYF
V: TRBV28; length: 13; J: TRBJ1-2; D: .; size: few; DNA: TGTGCCAGCAGTTCGGGGGGGAGCAATGGCTACACCTTC; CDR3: CASSSGGSNGYTF
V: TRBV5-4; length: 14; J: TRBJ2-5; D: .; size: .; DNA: TGTGCCAGCAGCCCTGAGGGGGGGGGAGAGACCCAGTACTTC; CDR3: CASSPEGGGETQYF
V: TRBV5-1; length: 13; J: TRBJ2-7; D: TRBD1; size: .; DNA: TGCGCCAGCAGCTGGGGGACAGGGGACGAGCAGTACTTC; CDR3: CASSWGTGDEQYF
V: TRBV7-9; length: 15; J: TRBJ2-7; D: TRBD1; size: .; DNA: TGTGCCAGCAGCTTAGTGTGGGACAGCTACTACGAGCAGTACTTC; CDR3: CASSLVWDSYYEQYF
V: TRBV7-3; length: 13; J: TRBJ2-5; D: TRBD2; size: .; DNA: TGTGCCAGCAGCGGACTAGGTTCGGAGACCCAGTACTTC; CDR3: CASSGLGSETQYF
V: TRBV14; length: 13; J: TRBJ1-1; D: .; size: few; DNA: TGTGCCAGCAGCCAACAGGGTGGCACTGAAGCTTTCTTT; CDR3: CASSQQGGTEAFF
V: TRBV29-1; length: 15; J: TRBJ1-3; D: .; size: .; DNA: TGCAGCGTCGCGGGCGGGGGTTCCTCTGGAAACACCATATATTTT; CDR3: CSVAGGGSSGNTIYF
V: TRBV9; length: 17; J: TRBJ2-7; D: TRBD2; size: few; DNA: TGTGCCAGCAGCCCCCGGACTAGCGGGTCCTTCCCCTACGAGCAGTACTTC; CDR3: CASSPRTSGSFPYEQYF
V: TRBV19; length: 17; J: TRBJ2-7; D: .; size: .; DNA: TGTGCCAGTAGTCGCAGAATTCTAGCGAATACCTACTACGAGCAGTACTTC; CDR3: CASSRRILANTYYEQYF
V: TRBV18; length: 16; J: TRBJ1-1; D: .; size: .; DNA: TGTGCCAGCTCACCACGCGAGACAGGAAAGAACACTGAAGCTTTCTTT; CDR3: CASSPRETGKNTEAFF
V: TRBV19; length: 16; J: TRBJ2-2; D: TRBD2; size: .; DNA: TGTGCCAGTAGTTCCCGGACTAGCGGTTTAACCGGGGAGCTGTTTTTT; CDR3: CASSSRTSGLTGELFF